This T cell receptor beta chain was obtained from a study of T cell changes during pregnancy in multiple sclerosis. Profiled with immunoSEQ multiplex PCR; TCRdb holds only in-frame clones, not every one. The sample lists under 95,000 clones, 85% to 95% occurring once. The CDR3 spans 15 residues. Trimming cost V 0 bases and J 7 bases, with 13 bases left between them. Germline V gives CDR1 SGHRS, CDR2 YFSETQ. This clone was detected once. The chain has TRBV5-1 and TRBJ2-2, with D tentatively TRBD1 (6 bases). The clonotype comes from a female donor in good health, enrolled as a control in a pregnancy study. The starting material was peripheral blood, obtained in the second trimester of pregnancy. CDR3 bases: TGCGCCAGCAGCTTGGTAGGGGGAAAAGACGGGGAGCTGTTTTTT. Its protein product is CASSLVGGKDGELFF.